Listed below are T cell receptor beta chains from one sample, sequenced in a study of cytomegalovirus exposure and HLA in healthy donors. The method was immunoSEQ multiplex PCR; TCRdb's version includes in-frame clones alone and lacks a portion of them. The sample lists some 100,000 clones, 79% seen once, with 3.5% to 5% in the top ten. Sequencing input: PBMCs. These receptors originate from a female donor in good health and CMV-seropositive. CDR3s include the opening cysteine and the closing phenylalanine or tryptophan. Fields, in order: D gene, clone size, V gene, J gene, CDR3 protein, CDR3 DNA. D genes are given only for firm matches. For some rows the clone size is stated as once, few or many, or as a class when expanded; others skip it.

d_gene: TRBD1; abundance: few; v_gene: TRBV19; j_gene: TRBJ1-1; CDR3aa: CASISDRRNTEAFF; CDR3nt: TGTGCCAGTATATCGGACAGGAGGAACACTGAAGCTTTCTTT
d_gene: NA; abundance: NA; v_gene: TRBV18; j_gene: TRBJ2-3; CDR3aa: CASSPPKEEESTDTQYF; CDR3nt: TGTGCCAGCTCACCACCCAAAGAGGAGGAGAGCACAGATACGCAGTATTTT
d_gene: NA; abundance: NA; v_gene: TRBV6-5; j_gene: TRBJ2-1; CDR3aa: CASAQGGEGYNEQFF; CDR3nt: TGTGCCAGCGCCCAGGGGGGCGAGGGCTACAATGAGCAGTTCTTC
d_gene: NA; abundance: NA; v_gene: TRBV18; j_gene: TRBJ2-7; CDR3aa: CASSPLQGRGYEQYF; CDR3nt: TGTGCCAGCTCACCATTGCAGGGCCGGGGGTACGAGCAGTACTTC
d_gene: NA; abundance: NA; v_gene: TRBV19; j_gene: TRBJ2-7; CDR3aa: CASSIDPVRGEQYF; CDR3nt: TGTGCCAGTAGTATAGATCCAGTCAGGGGCGAGCAGTACTTC
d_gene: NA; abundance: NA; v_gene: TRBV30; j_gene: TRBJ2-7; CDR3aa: CAWTFAVIPHEQYF; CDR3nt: TGTGCCTGGACCTTCGCAGTTATACCCCACGAGCAGTACTTC
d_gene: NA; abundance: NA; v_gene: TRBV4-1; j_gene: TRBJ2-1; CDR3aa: CASSQGFLGGSYNEQFF; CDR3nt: TGCGCCAGCAGCCAAGGGTTTCTGGGGGGCTCCTACAATGAGCAGTTCTTC
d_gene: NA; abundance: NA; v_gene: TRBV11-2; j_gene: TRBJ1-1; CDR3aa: CASSLGQAGRNTEAFF; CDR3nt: TGTGCCAGCAGCTTAGGACAGGCTGGGAGGAACACTGAAGCTTTCTTT
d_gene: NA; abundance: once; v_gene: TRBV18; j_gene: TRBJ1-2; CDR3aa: CASSPKRGNYGYTF; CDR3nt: TGTGCCAGCTCCCCAAAGAGGGGGAACTATGGCTACACCTTC
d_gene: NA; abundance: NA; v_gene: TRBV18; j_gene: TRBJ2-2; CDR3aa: CASSPATSSAGELFF; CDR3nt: TGTGCCAGCTCACCGGCAACCTCGTCCGCCGGGGAGCTGTTTTTT
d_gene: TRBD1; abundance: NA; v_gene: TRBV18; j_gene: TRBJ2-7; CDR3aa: CASSMTGNEQYF; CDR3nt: TGTGCCAGCTCAATGACAGGGAACGAGCAGTACTTC
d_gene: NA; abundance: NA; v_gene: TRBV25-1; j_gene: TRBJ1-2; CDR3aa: CASSEQGRGDGYTF; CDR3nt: TGTGCCAGCAGTGAACAGGGGCGGGGGGATGGCTACACCTTC
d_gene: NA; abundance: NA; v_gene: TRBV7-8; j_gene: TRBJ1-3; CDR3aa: CATRSARGGNTIYF; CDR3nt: TGTGCCACCCGGTCGGCCAGGGGTGGAAACACCATATATTTT
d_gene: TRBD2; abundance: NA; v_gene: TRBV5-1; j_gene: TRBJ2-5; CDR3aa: CASSPRGSGGETQYF; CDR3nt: TGCGCCAGCAGCCCCCGGGGGTCGGGGGGGGAGACCCAGTACTTC
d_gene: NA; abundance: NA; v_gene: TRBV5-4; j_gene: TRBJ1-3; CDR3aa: CASSLWSSGNTIYF; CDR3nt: TGTGCCAGCAGCTTGTGGAGCTCTGGAAACACCATATATTTT
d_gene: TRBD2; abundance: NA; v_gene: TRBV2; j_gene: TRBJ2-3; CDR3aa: CASSRTSGSADTQYF; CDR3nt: TGTGCCAGCAGTCGTACTAGCGGGAGTGCAGATACGCAGTATTTT
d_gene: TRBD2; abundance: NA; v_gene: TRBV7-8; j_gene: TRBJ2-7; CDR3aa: CASSSRLAGLSYEQYF; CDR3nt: TGTGCCAGCAGCTCACGACTAGCGGGGCTCTCCTACGAGCAGTACTTC
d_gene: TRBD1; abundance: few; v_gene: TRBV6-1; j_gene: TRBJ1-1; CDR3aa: CASSGQGGNTEAFF; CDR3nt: TGTGCCAGCAGTGGACAGGGAGGGAACACTGAAGCTTTCTTT
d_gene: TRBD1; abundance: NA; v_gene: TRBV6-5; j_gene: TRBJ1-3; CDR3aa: CASRADRSSGNTIYF; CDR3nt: TGTGCCAGCAGAGCGGACAGGAGCTCTGGAAACACCATATATTTT
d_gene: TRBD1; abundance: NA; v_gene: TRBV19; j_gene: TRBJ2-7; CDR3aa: CASSPGTGGFYEQYF; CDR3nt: TGTGCCAGTAGTCCTGGGACAGGGGGCTTCTACGAGCAGTACTTC
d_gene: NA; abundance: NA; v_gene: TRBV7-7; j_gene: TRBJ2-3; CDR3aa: CASSPGNRADTQYF; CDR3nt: TGTGCCAGCAGCCCGGGGAACAGGGCCGATACGCAGTATTTT
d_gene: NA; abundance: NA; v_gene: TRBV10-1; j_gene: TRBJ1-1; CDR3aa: CASSPYPNTEAFF; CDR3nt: TGCGCCAGCAGTCCCTACCCGAACACTGAAGCTTTCTTT
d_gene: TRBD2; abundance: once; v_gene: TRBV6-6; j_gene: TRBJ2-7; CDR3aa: CASSYSTTAGGEQYF; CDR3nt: TGTGCCAGCAGTTACTCAACTACCGCGGGAGGCGAGCAGTACTTC
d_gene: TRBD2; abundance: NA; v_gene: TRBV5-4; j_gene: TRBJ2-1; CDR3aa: CASSYRLAGGLFNNEQFF; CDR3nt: TGTGCCAGCAGCTACCGACTAGCGGGAGGGCTGTTTAACAATGAGCAGTTCTTC
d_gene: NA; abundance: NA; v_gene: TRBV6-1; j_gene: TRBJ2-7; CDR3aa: CASSVGGAPDYEQYF; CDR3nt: TGTGCCAGCAGTGTGGGCGGGGCCCCCGACTACGAGCAGTACTTC
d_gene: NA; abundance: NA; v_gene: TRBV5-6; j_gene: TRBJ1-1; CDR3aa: CASSFDSEAFF; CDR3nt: TGTGCCAGCAGCTTCGACAGTGAAGCTTTCTTT
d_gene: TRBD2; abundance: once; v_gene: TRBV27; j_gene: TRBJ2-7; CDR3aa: CASSFSGGHEQYF; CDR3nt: TGTGCCAGCAGTTTCTCGGGGGGACACGAGCAGTACTTC
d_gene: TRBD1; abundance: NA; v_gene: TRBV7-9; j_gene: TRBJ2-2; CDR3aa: CASSFFPSTGGTGELFF; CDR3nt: TGTGCCAGCAGCTTCTTTCCGTCGACAGGGGGTACCGGGGAGCTGTTTTTT
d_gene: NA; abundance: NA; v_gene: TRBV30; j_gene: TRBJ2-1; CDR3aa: CAWGSAGLYNEQFF; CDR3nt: TGTGCCTGGGGCAGCGCCGGACTTTACAATGAGCAGTTCTTC
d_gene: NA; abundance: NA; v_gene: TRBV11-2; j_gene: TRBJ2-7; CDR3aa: CASSLVVGGLSYEQYF; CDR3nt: TGTGCCAGCAGCTTAGTTGTGGGAGGCCTCTCCTACGAGCAGTACTTC
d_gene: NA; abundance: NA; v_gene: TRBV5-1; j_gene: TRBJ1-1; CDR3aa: CASSLDGGTMNTEAFF; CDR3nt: TGCGCCAGCAGCTTGGATGGGGGGACTATGAACACTGAAGCTTTCTTT
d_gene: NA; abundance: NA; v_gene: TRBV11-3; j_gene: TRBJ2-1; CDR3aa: CASSLVGNHEQFF; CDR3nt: TGTGCCAGCAGCTTAGTTGGCAACCATGAGCAGTTCTTC
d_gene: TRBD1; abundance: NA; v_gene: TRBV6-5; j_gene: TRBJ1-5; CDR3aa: CASSRLTGRGTQHF; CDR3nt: TGTGCCAGCAGCCGACTGACAGGGAGAGGGACCCAGCATTTT
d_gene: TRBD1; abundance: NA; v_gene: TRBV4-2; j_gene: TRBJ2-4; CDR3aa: CASSQVGTGWGGENIQYF; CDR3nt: TGTGCCAGCAGCCAAGTCGGGACAGGGTGGGGGGGGGAAAACATTCAGTACTTC
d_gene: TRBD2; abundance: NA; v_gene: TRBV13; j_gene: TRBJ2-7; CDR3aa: CASSSRGGGRYYEQYF; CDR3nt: TGTGCCAGCAGCTCAAGAGGCGGCGGGAGATACTACGAGCAGTACTTC